These 5 T cell receptor beta chains share one sample of origin, sequenced in a study of OX40 agonist ivuxolimab in advanced cancers. Here immunoSEQ multiplex PCR was the method, and the copy in TCRdb shows in-frame clones only, minus some. The data contain about 13,000 clones, about 81% of them singletons. The material sequenced was CD4+ or CD8+ T cells sorted from blood, taken in a trial of the OX40 agonist ivuxolimab. The receptors were sampled from an adult with an advanced solid tumor such as melanoma, head and neck, liver or kidney cancer.

This clone occurred a few times. The rearrangement uses TRBV28 and TRBJ1-1; D gene uncertain. The CDR3 consists of 12 residues. V lost 3 bases and J 7 bases, leaving 9 bases between the germline ends. Germline CDR1 and CDR2: MDHEN and SYDVKM. CDR3 coding DNA: TGTGCCAGCAGTTTTTATGGTCGTGAAGCTTTCTTT. Protein product: CASSFYGREAFF.

This chain connects TRBV7-6 to TRBJ1-1; unclear D gene. The CDR3 loop spans 16 amino acids. Deletions cut 1 base from V and 4 bases from J, with 16 bases between. The V gene's germline CDR1 is SGHVS and CDR2 FNYEAQ. DNA for the CDR3: TGTGCCAGCAGCTTAGGGTTTCCGCTTGAGGGCACTGAAGCTTTCTTT. As protein: CASSLGFPLEGTEAFF.

The chain links TRBV10-3 to TRBJ1-2, with 8 nucleotides matching TRBD1. CDR1 is ENHRY, CDR2 SYGVKD, per germline. There are 15 residues in the CDR3. J was trimmed by 6 bases and V by 4 bases; bases with no gene match: 10. In nucleotides, the CDR3 is TGTGCCATCAGTGGTGGACAGGGTTCACCTGATGGCTACACCTTC. Translation gives CAISGGQGSPDGYTF.

CDR3 sequence: CASSYITDTQYF. The CDR3 DNA reads as TGTGCCAGCAGCTATATCACAGATACGCAGTATTTT. The rearrangement links TRBV7-9 to TRBJ2-3; D not resolved. V shed 4 bases and J shed 2 bases, with 4 bases lying between them. The CDR3 consists of 12 residues. The germline CDR1 and CDR2 sequences are SEHNR and FQNEAQ (reference sequence).

The chain is built from TRBV27 and TRBJ2-2, with D maybe TRBD2 (6 bases). The CDR3 runs 14 residues. V dropped 3 bases and J dropped 5 bases, with 10 bases sitting between them. CDR1 MNHEY and CDR2 SMNVEV come from the germline V gene (reference sequence). CDR3 in DNA: TGTGCCAGCAGTTTGCGGGAAGCTACCGGGGAGCTGTTTTTT. Residues: CASSLREATGELFF.